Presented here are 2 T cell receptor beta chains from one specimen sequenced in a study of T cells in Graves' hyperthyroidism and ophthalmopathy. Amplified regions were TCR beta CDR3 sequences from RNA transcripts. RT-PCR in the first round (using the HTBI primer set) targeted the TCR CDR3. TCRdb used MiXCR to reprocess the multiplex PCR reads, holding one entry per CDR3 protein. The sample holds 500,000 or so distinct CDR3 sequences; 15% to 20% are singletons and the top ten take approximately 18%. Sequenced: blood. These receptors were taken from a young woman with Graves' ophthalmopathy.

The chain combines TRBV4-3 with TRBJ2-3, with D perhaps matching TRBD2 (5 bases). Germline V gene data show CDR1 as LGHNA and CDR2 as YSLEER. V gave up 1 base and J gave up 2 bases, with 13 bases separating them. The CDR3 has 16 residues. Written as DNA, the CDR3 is TGCGCCAGCAGCCAAGGCTGGCTAGCCTACACAGATACGCAGTATTTT. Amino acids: CASSQGWLAYTDTQYF.

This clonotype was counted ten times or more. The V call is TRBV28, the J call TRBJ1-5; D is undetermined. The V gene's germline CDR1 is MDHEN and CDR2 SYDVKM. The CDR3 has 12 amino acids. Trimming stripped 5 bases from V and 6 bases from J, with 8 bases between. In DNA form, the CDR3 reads TGTGCCAGCAGTAGATGGACTCAGCCCCAGCATTTT. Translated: CASSRWTQPQHF.